These 23 T cell receptor beta chains were sequenced from one sample in a study of T-cell memory formation after mild COVID-19. TCRdb re-derived calls from the 5' RACE reads in MiXCR, one entry per CDR3 protein. The profile covers 560,000 or so distinct CDR3 sequences, with 17% appearing a single time and around 8.1% taken by the ten largest. Sequencing input: PBMCs or a T cell subset sorted from them (not recorded which). The receptors here all came from an adult woman who had mild COVID-19 (a few samples of this study predate the infection). Cell type and time point are not known.

The rearrangement links TRBV7-9 to TRBJ2-7; D possibly corresponds to TRBD1 (6 bases). Trimming removed 4 bases from V and 2 bases from J, with 18 bases in between. Germline CDR1 SEHNR, CDR2 FQNEAQ (reference sequence). This CDR3 is 16 amino acids long. The chain's CDR3 is CASSSPPQGSAYEQYF. In DNA, the CDR3 is TGTGCCAGCAGCTCCCCACCACAGGGTTCAGCCTACGAGCAGTACTTC.

This clonotype was counted at least ten times. CDR3 amino acids: CASRGLYNEQFF. CDR3 nucleotide sequence: TGTGCCAGCAGAGGCCTCTACAATGAGCAGTTCTTC. The genes are TRBV2 and TRBJ2-1; no clear D gene. The CDR3 has 12 residues. Germline CDR1 is SNHLY and CDR2 is FYNNEI. V was cut by 6 bases and J by 3 bases, with 6 bases left in between.

CDR3 in DNA: TGTGCCAGCAATACAGGGGGCGCGAACACCGGGGAGCTGTTTTTT. Residues: CASNTGGANTGELFF. The chain links TRBV2 to TRBJ2-2; 9 bases line up with TRBD1. The junction had 3 bases not matched to a gene; V was cut back by 7 bases and J by 0 bases. CDR1 SNHLY and CDR2 FYNNEI come from the germline V gene. This CDR3 contains 15 residues.

This chain connects TRBV20-1 to TRBJ2-5; D is unresolved. In germline, CDR1 is DFQATT, CDR2 SNEGSKA (reference sequence). The V end was cut by 0 bases, the J end by 1 base, with 9 bases between. The CDR3 runs 14 residues. The CDR3 here is CSARDSVGQETQYF. The CDR3 region has the DNA TGCAGTGCTAGAGATTCTGTGGGCCAAGAGACCCAGTACTTC.

The V gene is TRBV5-1, the J gene TRBJ2-3, with 7 bases lining up with TRBD1. After removal of 1 base from V and 2 bases from J, the junction contained 7 bases not matched to a gene. There are 16 residues in the CDR3. Germline V CDR1 and CDR2: SGHRS, YFSETQ. As DNA, the CDR3 is TGCGCCAGCAGCTTGTCCGAGACAGGGAACACAGATACGCAGTATTTT. This encodes CASSLSETGNTDTQYF.

This clonotype appeared a few times. The chain recombines TRBV12-3 or TRBV12-4 with TRBJ2-1, with a weak D call TRBD1 (5 bases). The CDR3 length is 12 residues. With 6 bases removed from V and 6 bases from J, the gap between germline ends came to 9 bases. CDR3 residues: CASSLRVNEQFF. As DNA, the CDR3 is TGTGCCAGCAGCCTCAGGGTCAATGAGCAGTTCTTC.

This rearrangement joins TRBV5-1 to TRBJ2-3, with TRBD2 matching 7 bases. Looked up from germline, CDR1 is SGHRS and CDR2 is YFSETQ. The CDR3 contains 15 residues. Germline trimming cut 7 bases from V and 3 bases from J; bases unmatched to any gene: 11. The CDR3 DNA is TGCGCCAGCGGGTACTCAGCGGGATCTACAGATACGCAGTATTTT. Its protein product is CASGYSAGSTDTQYF.

V is TRBV5-1 and J is TRBJ2-7, with 11 bases matching TRBD1. J was trimmed by 2 bases and V by 0 bases; bases with no gene match: 10. This CDR3 region has 18 residues. In germline, CDR1 is SGHRS, CDR2 YFSETQ. CDR3 nucleotides: TGCGCCAGCAGCTTGGAAGGAAGGTGGGGACAGGGGGCCTACGAGCAGTACTTC. It yields the protein CASSLEGRWGQGAYEQYF.

The rearrangement joins TRBV23-1 to TRBJ2-1, with a weak D call TRBD2 (5 bases). TRBV23-1 has ORF status, its function being uncertain. The CDR3 has 14 residues. The V gene lost 3 bases and the J gene lost 9 bases, with 15 bases spanning the gap. CDR3 DNA sequence: TGCGCCAGCAGTCAGAGGGTCCCGGGTGTTGAGCAGTTCTTC. It specifies CASSQRVPGVEQFF.

This clonotype was counted only a few times. The chain joins TRBV4-3 to TRBJ1-2, with 8 bases fitting TRBD1. V shed 5 bases, J shed 4 bases, and the junction held 9 bases outside the gene matches. Germline V gives CDR1 LGHNA, CDR2 YSLEER. The CDR3 runs 15 residues. CDR3 DNA sequence: TGCGCCAGCAGCACTCGACAGGGGCCGGGCTATGGCTACACCTTC. Its protein is CASSTRQGPGYGYTF.

The genes are TRBV19 and TRBJ2-1, with D tentatively TRBD2 (6 bases). The CDR3 runs to 15 residues. The germline V and J ends were trimmed by 3 bases and 3 bases, with 12 bases remaining between them. Germline CDR1 is LNHDA and CDR2 is SQIVND (reference sequence). The CDR3 region is CASSIPTSFYNEQFF. Written as DNA, the CDR3 is TGTGCCAGTAGTATTCCAACTAGCTTCTACAATGAGCAGTTCTTC.

The chain couples TRBV12-3 or TRBV12-4 to TRBJ1-1, with a tentative D call TRBD1 (5 bases). Trimming shortened V by 2 bases and J by 11 bases, and 9 bases separated the two germline ends. The CDR3 is 11 amino acids. The CDR3 here is CASSLRGFAFF. CDR3 bases: TGTGCCAGCAGTTTAAGGGGATTCGCTTTCTTT.

This clonotype was recorded a few times. The gene calls are TRBV7-6 and TRBJ1-4, with 7 bases aligning to TRBD1. V gave up 2 bases and J gave up 3 bases; unmatched junction bases: 9. The CDR3 contains 17 residues. Germline CDR1 SGHVS, CDR2 FNYEAQ. The CDR3 coding sequence is TGTGCCAGCAGCTTATCGGGGGGACAGCTATCTAATGAAAAACTGTTTTTT. This gives the protein CASSLSGGQLSNEKLFF.

The V call is TRBV12-3 or TRBV12-4, the J call TRBJ2-1, with 8 bases identical to TRBD2. The CDR3 contains 15 residues. V shed 6 bases, J shed 8 bases, and the junction held 12 bases outside the gene matches. CDR3 sequence reads: CASRAGASGSDEQFF. The CDR3 nucleotides are TGTGCCAGCAGGGCCGGGGCTAGCGGGTCCGATGAGCAGTTCTTC.

Only a few counts were recorded for this clonotype. The chain carries TRBV6-5 and TRBJ2-3; either TRBD1 or TRBD2 may fit D (5 bases each). This CDR3 comprises 15 residues. Looked up from germline, CDR1 is MNHEY and CDR2 is SVGAGI. Trimming left V 10 bases short and J 0 bases short, with 17 bases between. The CDR3 coding sequence is TGTGCCACCACTGAACATGGGGGAAGCACAGATACGCAGTATTTT. This encodes CATTEHGGSTDTQYF.

The V call is TRBV12-3 or TRBV12-4, the J call TRBJ2-2; D is perhaps TRBD1 (5 bases). The CDR3 loop spans 12 amino acids. V lost 11 bases and J lost 1, with 8 bases in between. The CDR3 reads CAWGRNTGELFF. Written as DNA, the CDR3 is TGTGCCTGGGGCCGGAACACCGGGGAGCTGTTTTTT.

The chain is built from TRBV6-2 or TRBV6-3 and TRBJ2-1; a weak D match, TRBD2 (7 bases). The CDR3 loop spans 14 amino acids. The V end was cut by 4 bases, the J end by 8 bases, with 15 bases between. Per the germline V gene, CDR1 is MNHEY and CDR2 is SVGEGT. The CDR3 protein is CASSFLRGADEQFF. The CDR3 region has the DNA TGTGCCAGCAGTTTCCTCCGGGGGGCGGATGAGCAGTTCTTC.

The genes are TRBV19 and TRBJ2-5, with a tentative D call TRBD2 (7 bases). V dropped 3 bases and J dropped 4 bases, with 15 bases sitting between them. The CDR3 sequence is 15 residues long. In germline, CDR1 is LNHDA, CDR2 SQIVND (reference sequence). The CDR3, as DNA: TGTGCCAGTAGTATGGGAGGGGGACTACGAGAGACCCAGTACTTC. Protein product: CASSMGGGLRETQYF.

The gene calls are TRBV7-2 and TRBJ2-1; TRBD2 agrees at 16 bases. Trimming cost V 4 bases and J 15 bases; bases outside gene matches: 12. The CDR3 runs to 16 residues. CDR1 SGHTA and CDR2 FQGNSA come from the germline V gene. DNA of the CDR3: TGTGCCAGCAGCTCCACCGGGACTAGCGGGGGGGCGGGTTGGTTCTTC. Its protein is CASSSTGTSGGAGWFF.

This clonotype was observed a handful of times. This chain links TRBV6-2 or TRBV6-3 with TRBJ2-5; possibly TRBD1 or TRBD2 for D (5 bases each). V was pared by 6 bases and J by 2 bases, with 13 bases between. Germline V CDR1 and CDR2: MNHEY, SVGEGT. This CDR3 is built from 14 residues. CDR3 DNA: TGTGCCAGCAGCAAGGGACCTAATCAAGAGACCCAGTACTTC. Translated, it gives CASSKGPNQETQYF.

The V gene is TRBV25-1, the J gene TRBJ2-7; D not certain. This CDR3 region has 14 residues. V was clipped by 4 bases and J by 2 bases, with 12 bases between them. CDR1 and CDR2 from the germline V gene are MGHDK and SYGVNS. The CDR3 sequence: CASSALGWTYEQYF. DNA of the CDR3: TGTGCCAGCAGTGCCTTAGGGTGGACCTACGAGCAGTACTTC.

In this sample, this clonotype turned up a few times. The rearrangement links TRBV6-2 or TRBV6-3 to TRBJ2-1; 7 bases fit TRBD2. CDR3 length: 15 residues. With V trimmed by 2 bases and J by 8 bases, 9 bases remained unmatched. Germline V gene sequence: CDR1 MNHEY, CDR2 SVGEGT. CDR3 in DNA: TGTGCCAGCAGTTACGTGGCGGGAGCTGGTTATGAGCAGTTCTTC. It is translated as CASSYVAGAGYEQFF.

The chain's CDR3 is CASSQGGPRNTEAFF. In DNA, the CDR3 is TGTGCCAGCAGCCAAGGTGGACCAAGGAACACTGAAGCTTTCTTT. The chain recombines TRBV3-1 with TRBJ1-1; unclear D gene. Per the germline V gene, CDR1 is LGHDT and CDR2 is YNNKEL (reference sequence). The CDR3 loop spans 15 amino acids. V was pared by 1 base and J by 1 base, with 10 bases between.